Below are 31 T cell receptor beta chains sequenced from a single sample in a study of OX40 agonist ivuxolimab in advanced cancers. The data were produced by immunoSEQ multiplex PCR, yet TCRdb's version contains in-frame clones alone and is incomplete. The table has about 25,000 clones, just over 85% seen once; the top ten hold over 35%. The sequencing here drew on CD4+ or CD8+ T cells sorted from blood, taken in a trial of the OX40 agonist ivuxolimab. The receptors were gathered from an adult with an advanced solid tumor such as melanoma, head and neck, liver or kidney cancer.

The genes are TRBV19 and TRBJ2-3; 10 bases fit TRBD2. The germline gives CDR1 LNHDA, CDR2 SQIVND (reference sequence). J was trimmed by 6 bases and V by 6 bases; bases with no gene match: 12. CDR3 size: 16 residues. The CDR3 DNA reads TGTGCCAGTAGCCTTGATCTAGCGGGAGTCGGGGATACGCAGTATTTT. Encoded protein: CASSLDLAGVGDTQYF. Full variable domain (rest looked up from reference TRBV19 and TRBJ2-3): DGGITQSPKYLFRKEGQNVTLSCEQNLNHDAMYWYRQDPGQGLRLIYYSQIVNDFQKGDIAEGYSVSREKKESFPLTVTSAQKNPTAFYLCASSLDLAGVGDTQYFGPGTRLTVL.

This clone has more than one count but fewer than ten. V and J are TRBV14 and TRBJ2-1; possibly TRBD1 or TRBD2 for D (7 bases each). Between the trimmed V and J ends, which lost 0 bases and 4 bases, there was a span of 31 bases. The CDR3 is 22 residues long. The V gene's germline CDR1 is SGHDN and CDR2 FVKESK. CDR3 in DNA: TGTGCCAGCAGCCAAGAAGGTATCGCTACAGGGGAGGGGTCTAGCGCATACAATGAGCAGTTCTTC. Amino acid sequence: CASSQEGIATGEGSSAYNEQFF.

The chain's CDR3 is CASSYLFGQPNYGYTF. For the CDR3, the DNA is TGTGCCAGCAGTTACCTTTTCGGACAGCCTAACTATGGCTACACCTTC. The gene calls are TRBV6-6 and TRBJ1-2; a possible D gene is TRBD1 (6 bases). The CDR3 contains 16 residues. V shed 2 bases and J shed 0 bases, with 13 bases lying between them. CDR1 is MNHNY and CDR2 is SVGAGI in the germline V gene (reference sequence).

The chain combines TRBV27 with TRBJ1-1; 7 bases align to TRBD1. This CDR3 contains 16 residues. Germline CDR1 is MNHEY and CDR2 is SMNVEV (reference sequence). V lost 5 bases to trimming and J lost 7 bases; unmatched junction nucleotides: 16. CDR3 sequence reads: CASSASLTGWFSEAFF. The CDR3 coding sequence is TGTGCCAGCAGTGCAAGCCTGACAGGGTGGTTTAGTGAAGCTTTCTTT.

The gene calls are TRBV7-9 and TRBJ2-1; TRBD2 agrees at 7 bases. The CDR3 contains 16 residues. Looked up from germline, CDR1 is SEHNR and CDR2 is FQNEAQ (reference sequence). J was trimmed by 5 bases and V by 1 base; bases with no gene match: 8. CDR3 amino acids: CASSLGGGDYHNEQFF. Here the CDR3 DNA reads TGTGCCAGCAGCTTAGGGGGTGGGGACTACCACAATGAGCAGTTCTTC.

The chain carries TRBV27 and TRBJ1-1; D is possibly TRBD1 (6 bases). Germline V gives CDR1 MNHEY, CDR2 SMNVEV (reference sequence). The length of the CDR3 is 12 residues. Trimming stripped 7 bases from V and 4 bases from J, with 10 bases between. The CDR3 loop is CASKQGTTEAFF. DNA for the CDR3: TGTGCCAGCAAACAGGGAACCACTGAAGCTTTCTTT.

The rearrangement uses TRBV27 and TRBJ2-5; D gene uncertain. The DNA matches TRBJ2-7 better at its end, which makes the J call doubtful. The CDR3 consists of 15 residues. Germline V gene sequence: CDR1 MNHEY, CDR2 SMNVEV (reference sequence). CDR3 DNA sequence: TGTGCCAGCAGTTTGAGTGGGCCCACTACCTACGAGCAGTACTTC. Translated, it gives CASSLSGPTTYEQYF.

V usage is TRBV27 and J usage is TRBJ2-7; 9 bases match TRBD1. The CDR3 has 14 amino acids. V gave up 2 bases and J gave up 6 bases; unmatched junction bases: 5. Germline-derived CDR1 and CDR2 are MNHEY and SMNVEV (reference sequence). CDR3 in amino acids: CASSLTRQGGEQYF. CDR3 DNA sequence: TGTGCCAGCAGTTTAACGCGACAGGGGGGCGAGCAGTACTTC.

This clone was recorded a few times. V gene TRBV29-1 combines with J gene TRBJ2-1, with D possibly matching TRBD2 (5 bases). CDR3 length: 14 residues. With 1 base removed from V and 3 bases from J, the gap between germline ends came to 10 bases. CDR1 and CDR2 from the germline V gene are SQVTM and ANQGSEA. The CDR3, as DNA: TGCAGCGTTGAAGGTATAAGCGGCTACAATGAGCAGTTCTTC. It is translated as CSVEGISGYNEQFF.

The V call is TRBV5-1, the J call TRBJ2-1, with D possibly matching TRBD1 (5 bases). V was trimmed by 4 bases and J by 3 bases, leaving 8 bases between them. Germline CDR1 reads SGHRS; CDR2 reads YFSETQ. The CDR3 sequence is 13 residues long. CDR3 bases: TGCGCCAGCAGCACAGACAGCTACAATGAGCAGTTCTTC. Protein sequence: CASSTDSYNEQFF.

The rearrangement uses TRBV27 and TRBJ2-3; 9 bases are a match to TRBD2. J lost 1 base, V lost 5 bases, and 4 bases had no gene match. This CDR3 has 15 amino acids. Germline V CDR1 and CDR2: MNHEY, SMNVEV (reference sequence). CDR3 nucleotide sequence: TGTGCCAGCAGTGCCCGGACTAGCGGCACAGATACGCAGTATTTT. Amino acids: CASSARTSGTDTQYF.

This clone has a handful of counts. The genes are TRBV6-1 and TRBJ2-7; tentative D call: TRBD2 (7 bases). This CDR3 is built from 14 residues. Germline CDR1 and CDR2: MNHNS and SASEGT. V was pared by 6 bases and J by 0 bases, with 12 bases between. The CDR3 coding sequence is TGTGCCAGCAGGGGGGGGCTCCGCTCCTACGAGCAGTACTTC. Its translation: CASRGGLRSYEQYF.

V is TRBV4-1 and J is TRBJ2-3, with D possibly matching TRBD1 (6 bases). The germline V gene encodes CDR1 MGHRA and CDR2 YSYEKL. The V gene lost 1 base and the J gene lost 1 base, with 12 bases spanning the gap. The CDR3 covers 16 residues. In DNA, the CDR3 is TGCGCCAGCAGCCAAGTCTTGGACAGCCGCACAGATACGCAGTATTTT. It translates to CASSQVLDSRTDTQYF.

V usage is TRBV27 and J usage is TRBJ2-3; the match to TRBD2 covers 11 bases. Germline V gene sequence: CDR1 MNHEY, CDR2 SMNVEV (reference sequence). CDR3 length: 14 residues. Unmatched junction bases numbered 4, after V lost 6 bases and J lost 5 bases. This CDR3 is CASSLSGGGDTQYF. DNA for the CDR3: TGTGCCAGCAGCCTTAGCGGGGGGGGAGATACGCAGTATTTT.

J is TRBJ2-7 and V is TRBV28, with D possibly matching TRBD2 (6 bases). Germline V gives CDR1 MDHEN, CDR2 SYDVKM. The germline V and J ends were trimmed by 1 base and 0 bases, with 16 bases remaining between them. The CDR3 consists of 17 residues. CDR3 protein: CASSLLGTPRSSYEQYF. Written as DNA, the CDR3 is TGTGCCAGCAGTTTATTAGGGACTCCAAGGAGCTCCTACGAGCAGTACTTC.

This chain joins TRBV5-6 and TRBJ1-1; D gene unclear. The CDR3 length is 15 residues. The germline CDR1 and CDR2 sequences are SGHDT and YYEEEE. Trimming removed 0 bases from V and 11 bases from J, with 20 bases in between. CDR3 residues: CASSLASTRTASAFF. CDR3 bases: TGTGCCAGCAGCTTGGCCTCAACCAGGACGGCCTCTGCTTTCTTT.

The chain recombines TRBV27 with TRBJ2-7, with 9 bases matching TRBD1. Germline CDR1 reads MNHEY; CDR2 reads SMNVEV (reference sequence). With V trimmed by 5 bases and J by 5 bases, 10 bases remained unmatched. This CDR3 is built from 15 residues. DNA of the CDR3: TGTGCCAGCAGTCCTTTGGGGGACAGGGCCCACGAGCAGTACTTC. Encoded protein: CASSPLGDRAHEQYF.

The V and J genes are TRBV27 and TRBJ1-2; D unclear. The CDR3 loop spans 13 amino acids. Germline V gives CDR1 MNHEY, CDR2 SMNVEV (reference sequence). Trimming took 2 bases from V and 4 from J, leaving 8 bases between them. In DNA form, the CDR3 reads TGTGCCAGCAGTTTAGGGCCGACCTATGGCTACACCTTC. This sequence encodes CASSLGPTYGYTF.

The chain links TRBV19 to TRBJ2-7; 9 bases align to TRBD2. The CDR3 covers 14 residues. V was clipped by 6 bases and J by 0 bases; unmatched bases: 3. Germline V gene lookup returns CDR1 LNHDA and CDR2 SQIVND (reference sequence). The CDR3 region is CASSFSGSSYEQYF. The CDR3 DNA is TGTGCCAGTAGCTTTAGCGGGAGCTCCTACGAGCAGTACTTC.

The gene calls are TRBV19 and TRBJ2-7; a possible D gene is TRBD2 (6 bases). Germline V CDR1 and CDR2: LNHDA, SQIVND (reference sequence). The CDR3 sequence is 14 residues long. V lost 4 bases to trimming and J lost 5 bases, with 15 bases between them. The CDR3 region has the DNA TGTGCCAGTAGTAGGCGGGACGGACCAGACGAGCAGTACTTC. Its protein is CASSRRDGPDEQYF. The variable domain in full, with the rest retrieved from reference TRBV19 and TRBJ2-7, is DGGITQSPKYLFRKEGQNVTLSCEQNLNHDAMYWYRQDPGQGLRLIYYSQIVNDFQKGDIAEGYSVSREKKESFPLTVTSAQKNPTAFYLCASSRRDGPDEQYFGPGTRLTVT.

The J gene is TRBJ1-1, the V gene TRBV30; D uncertain. This CDR3 spans 12 amino acids. In germline, CDR1 is GTSNPN, CDR2 SVGIG (reference sequence). Trimming removed 5 bases at V and 0 bases at J, with 7 bases between. The CDR3 region has the DNA TGTGCCTGGGCCGCCGTGAACACTGAAGCTTTCTTT. Its protein is CAWAAVNTEAFF.

The rearrangement joins TRBV30 to TRBJ2-3, with TRBD2 matching over 9 bases. The germline V gene encodes CDR1 GTSNPN and CDR2 SVGIG (reference sequence). J was trimmed by 3 bases and V by 3 bases; bases with no gene match: 1. The CDR3 consists of 13 residues. The CDR3 DNA follows: TGTGCCTGGAGCGGACTAGCGACAGATACGCAGTATTTT. Translated: CAWSGLATDTQYF.

The rearrangement uses TRBV15 and TRBJ2-1, with 8 bases lining up with TRBD2. CDR1 is LNHNV and CDR2 is YYDKDF in the germline V gene (reference sequence). The V segment lost 1 base and the J segment 1 base; nucleotides outside the gene matches: 3. The CDR3 sequence is 16 residues long. The CDR3 DNA reads TGTGCCACCAGCAGAGCGGGGGGGAGGTCCTACAATGAGCAGTTCTTC. Encoded protein: CATSRAGGRSYNEQFF.

This clone was detected only once. The V and J genes are TRBV11-2 and TRBJ2-1; D is unclear. The CDR3 length is 15 residues. The V end was cut by 3 bases, the J end by 0 bases, with 9 bases between. Germline CDR1 is SGHAT and CDR2 is FQNNGV. CDR3 loop: CASSFGRISYNEQFF. The DNA of the CDR3 is TGTGCCAGCAGCTTCGGACGGATCTCCTACAATGAGCAGTTCTTC.

The table lists this clone with many counts. This chain connects TRBV18 to TRBJ2-1; no reliable D call. The germline V and J ends were trimmed by 6 bases and 0 bases, with 15 bases remaining between them. Germline values: CDR1 KGHSH, CDR2 LQKENI. The CDR3 has 16 amino acids. CDR3 residues: CASSLTTGSSYNEQFF. CDR3 bases: TGTGCCAGCTCCCTAACGACCGGCAGCTCCTACAATGAGCAGTTCTTC. The whole variable domain, filled in from reference TRBV18 and TRBJ2-1, reads NAGVMQNPRHLVRRRGQEARLRCSPMKGHSHVYWYRQLPEEGLKFMVYLQKENIIDESGMPKERFSAEFPKEGPSILRIQQVVRGDSAAYFCASSLTTGSSYNEQFFGPGTRLTVL.

The rearrangement joins TRBV28 to TRBJ1-5; 9 bases line up with TRBD1. CDR1 is MDHEN, CDR2 SYDVKM, per germline. V dropped 2 bases and J dropped 0; count of bases not matched to a gene: 8. The CDR3 consists of 18 residues. The CDR3 sequence: CASSLAGQGMYSNQPQHF. CDR3 nucleotides: TGTGCCAGCAGTTTAGCCGGACAGGGGATGTATAGCAATCAGCCCCAGCATTTT.

This sequence joins TRBV4-1 and TRBJ2-6; 9 bases align to TRBD1. J gave up 4 bases and V 2 bases, and 6 bases lay outside the gene matches. Germline-derived CDR1 and CDR2 are MGHRA and YSYEKL. This CDR3 comprises 17 residues. CDR3 protein: CASSQRDRVYGANVLTF. The CDR3 DNA is TGCGCCAGCAGCCAAAGGGACAGGGTGTACGGGGCCAACGTCCTGACTTTC.

The chain joins TRBV7-2 to TRBJ2-7, with 7 positions matching TRBD2. V shed 7 bases, J shed 0 bases, and the junction held 6 bases outside the gene matches. Per germline, CDR1 SGHTA and CDR2 FQGNSA. This CDR3 contains 14 residues. As DNA, the CDR3 is TGTGCCAGCACCCTGAGGGAGGGCTCCTACGAGCAGTACTTC. Translation: CASTLREGSYEQYF. Combining the CDR3 with reference TRBV7-2 and TRBJ2-7 gives the whole variable domain GAGVSQSPSNKVTEKGKDVELRCDPISGHTALYWYRQSLGQGLEFLIYFQGNSAPDKSGLPSDRFSAERTGGSVSTLTIQRTQQEDSAVYLCASTLREGSYEQYFGPGTRLTVT.

The chain recombines TRBV4-1 with TRBJ2-7, with D tentatively TRBD1 (5 bases). Germline V CDR1 and CDR2: MGHRA, YSYEKL. The length of the CDR3 is 15 residues. Trimming shortened V by 1 base and J by 4 bases, and 14 bases separated the two germline ends. CDR3 coding DNA: TGCGCCAGCAGCCAAGTACAGGCGGATAATTACGAGCAGTACTTC. Residues: CASSQVQADNYEQYF.

V and J are TRBV4-1 and TRBJ1-1; 8 bases are a match to TRBD1. V was pared by 4 bases and J by 1 base, with 5 bases of the junction left unmatched. This CDR3 region has 15 residues. The germline V gene has CDR1 MGHRA and CDR2 YSYEKL. In DNA, the CDR3 is TGCGCCAGCAGCCGTGTGGGACAGGCGAACACTGAAGCTTTCTTT. Translating it yields CASSRVGQANTEAFF.

The chain uses TRBV4-1 and TRBJ2-7, with 7 bases matching TRBD2. In germline, CDR1 is MGHRA, CDR2 YSYEKL. V was pared by 1 base and J by 3 bases, with 12 bases of the junction left unmatched. This CDR3 is built from 17 residues. The CDR3: CASSQVPPGLAVYEQYF. Written as DNA, the CDR3 is TGCGCCAGCAGCCAAGTTCCTCCGGGGCTAGCGGTCTACGAGCAGTACTTC.